The source of this TCR beta chain is a study of response to subunit inactivated influenza vaccine. General study findings and limits: Each seasonal influenza vaccination, the authors suggested, recruits few new T cells.

CDR1 is SEHNR, CDR2 FQNEAQ, per germline (reference sequence). Trimming took 1 base from V and 5 from J, leaving 14 bases between them. The CDR3 sequence is 15 residues long. In TCRdb, the RT-PCR reads were re-called with MiXCR into one record per CDR3 protein. The sample contains 550,000 to 600,000 distinct CDR3 sequences, 12% of which appear only once. Turning to this clonotype: Its specificity is not known.

The chain employs TRBV7-9 and TRBJ1-2; D ambiguous. The sequencing here drew on PBMCs from blood, taken on the day of vaccination. This clonotype originated in a man aged 45-65 years who received an inactivated influenza vaccine. CDR3 nucleotides: TGTGCCAGCAGCTTAGTGAACAGCGTCAGTTATGGCTACACCTTC. Its protein product is CASSLVNSVSYGYTF. Complete variable domain (other parts from reference TRBV7-9 and TRBJ1-2): DTGVSQNPRHKITKRGQNVTFRCDPISEHNRLYWYRQTLGQGPEFLTYFQNEAQLEKSRLLSDRFSAERPKGSFSTLEIQRTEQGDSAMYLCASSLVNSVSYGYTFGSGTRLTVV.